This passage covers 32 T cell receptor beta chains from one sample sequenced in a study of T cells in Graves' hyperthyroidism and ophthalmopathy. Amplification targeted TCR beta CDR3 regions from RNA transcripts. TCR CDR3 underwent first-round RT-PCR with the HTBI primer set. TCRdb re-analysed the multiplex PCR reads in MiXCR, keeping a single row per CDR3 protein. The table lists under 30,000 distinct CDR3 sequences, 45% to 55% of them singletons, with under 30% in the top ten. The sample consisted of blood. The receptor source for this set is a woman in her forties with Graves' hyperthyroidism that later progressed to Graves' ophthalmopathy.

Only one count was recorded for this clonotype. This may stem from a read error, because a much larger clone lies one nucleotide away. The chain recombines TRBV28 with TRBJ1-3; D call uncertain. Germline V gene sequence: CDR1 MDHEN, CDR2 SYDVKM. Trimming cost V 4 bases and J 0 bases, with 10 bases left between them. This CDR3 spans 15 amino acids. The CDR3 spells CASSSGGPSGNTIYF. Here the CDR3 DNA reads TGTGCCAGCAGTTCTGGAGGCCCCTCTGGAAACACCATATATTTT.

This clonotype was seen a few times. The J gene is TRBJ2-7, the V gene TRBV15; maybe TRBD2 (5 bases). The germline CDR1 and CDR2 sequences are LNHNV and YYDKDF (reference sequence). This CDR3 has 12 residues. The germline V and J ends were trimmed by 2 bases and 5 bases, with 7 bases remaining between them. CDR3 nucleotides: TGTGCCACCAGCAGACAGGAGGACGAGCAGTACTTC. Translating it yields CATSRQEDEQYF.

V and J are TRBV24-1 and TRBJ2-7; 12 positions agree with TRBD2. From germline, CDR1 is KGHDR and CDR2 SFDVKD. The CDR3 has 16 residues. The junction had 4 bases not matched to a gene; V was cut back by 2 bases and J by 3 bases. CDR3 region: CATSDSGLAGIYEQYF. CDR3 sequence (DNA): TGTGCCACCAGTGATTCAGGACTAGCGGGAATCTACGAGCAGTACTTC.

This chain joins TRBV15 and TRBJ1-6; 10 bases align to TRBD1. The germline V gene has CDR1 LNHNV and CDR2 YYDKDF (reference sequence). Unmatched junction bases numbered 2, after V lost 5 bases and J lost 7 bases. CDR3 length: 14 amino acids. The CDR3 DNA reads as TGTGCCACCAGCGGGGGACAGGGGAATTCACCCCTCCACTTT. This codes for CATSGGQGNSPLHF.

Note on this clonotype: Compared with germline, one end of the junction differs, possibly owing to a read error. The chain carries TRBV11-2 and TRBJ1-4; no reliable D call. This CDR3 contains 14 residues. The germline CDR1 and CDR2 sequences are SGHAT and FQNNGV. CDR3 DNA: TGCGCCAGCAGCTCGGACGGACGAAACGAAAAACCGTTTTTT. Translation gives CASSSDGRNEKPFF.

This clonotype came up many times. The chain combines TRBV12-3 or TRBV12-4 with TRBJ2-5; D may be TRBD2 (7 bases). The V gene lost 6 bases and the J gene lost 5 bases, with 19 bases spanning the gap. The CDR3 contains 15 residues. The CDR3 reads CASSPEGGAGETQYF. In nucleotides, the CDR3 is TGTGCCAGCAGCCCCGAGGGGGGGGCAGGTGAGACCCAGTACTTC.

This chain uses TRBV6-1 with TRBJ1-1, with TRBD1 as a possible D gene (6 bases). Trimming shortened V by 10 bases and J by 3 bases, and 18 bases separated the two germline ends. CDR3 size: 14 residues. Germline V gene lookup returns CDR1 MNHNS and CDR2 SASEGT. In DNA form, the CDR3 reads TGTGCCACCGGCCTACAGGGTACGGACACTGAAGCTTTCTTT. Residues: CATGLQGTDTEAFF.

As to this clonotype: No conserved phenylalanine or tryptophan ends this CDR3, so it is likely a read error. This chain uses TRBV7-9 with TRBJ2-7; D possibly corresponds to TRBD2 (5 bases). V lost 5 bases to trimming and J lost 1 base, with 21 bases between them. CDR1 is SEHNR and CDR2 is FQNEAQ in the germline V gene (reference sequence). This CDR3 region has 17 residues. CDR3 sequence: CASSAQAGPAASYEQYS. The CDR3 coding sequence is TGTGCCAGCAGCGCGCAAGCCGGACCAGCGGCTTCCTACGAGCAGTACTCC.

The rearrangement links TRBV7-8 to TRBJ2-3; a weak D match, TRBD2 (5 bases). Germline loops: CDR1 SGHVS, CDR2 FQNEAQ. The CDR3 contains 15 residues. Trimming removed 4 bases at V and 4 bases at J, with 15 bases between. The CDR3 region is CASSSRGPSADTQYF. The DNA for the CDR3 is TGTGCCAGCAGCTCCCGCGGGCCTAGTGCAGATACGCAGTATTTT.

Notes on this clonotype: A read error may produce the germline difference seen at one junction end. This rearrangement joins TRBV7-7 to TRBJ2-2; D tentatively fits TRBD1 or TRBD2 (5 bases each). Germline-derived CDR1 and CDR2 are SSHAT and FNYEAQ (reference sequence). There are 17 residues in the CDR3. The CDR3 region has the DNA TGTGCTAGCAGCTTACAGGAACGGGGAATCAACACCGGGGAGCTGTTTTTT. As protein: CASSLQERGINTGELFF.

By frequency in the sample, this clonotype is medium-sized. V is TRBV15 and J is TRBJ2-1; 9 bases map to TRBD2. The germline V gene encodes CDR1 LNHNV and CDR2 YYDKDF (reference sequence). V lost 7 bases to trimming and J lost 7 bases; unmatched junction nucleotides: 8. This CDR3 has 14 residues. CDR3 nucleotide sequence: TGTGCCACCACAGCGGGAGGATCAGTGAATGAGCAGTTCTTC. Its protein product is CATTAGGSVNEQFF.

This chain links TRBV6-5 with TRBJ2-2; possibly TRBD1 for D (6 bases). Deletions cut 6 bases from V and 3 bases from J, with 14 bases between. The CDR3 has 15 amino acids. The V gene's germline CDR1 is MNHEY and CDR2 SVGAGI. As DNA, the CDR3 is TGTGCCAGCAGGACTGGGGGCGCCGACACCGGGGAGCTGTTTTTT. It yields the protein CASRTGGADTGELFF.

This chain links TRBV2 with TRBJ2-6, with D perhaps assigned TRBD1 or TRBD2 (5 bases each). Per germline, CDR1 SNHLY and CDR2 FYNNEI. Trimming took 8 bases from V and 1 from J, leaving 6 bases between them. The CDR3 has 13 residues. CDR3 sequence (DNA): TGTGCCAGCTGGGGGTCTGGGGCCAACGTCCTGACTTTC. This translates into CASWGSGANVLTF.

The CDR3 reads CAISERQGTPLHF. In DNA, the CDR3 is TGTGCCATCAGTGAGAGGCAGGGTACACCCCTCCACTTT. The chain combines TRBV10-3 with TRBJ1-6; weak D call: TRBD1 (5 bases). Germline CDR1 reads ENHRY; CDR2 reads SYGVKD. CDR3 size: 13 residues. Trimming left V 2 bases short and J 11 bases short, with 10 bases between.

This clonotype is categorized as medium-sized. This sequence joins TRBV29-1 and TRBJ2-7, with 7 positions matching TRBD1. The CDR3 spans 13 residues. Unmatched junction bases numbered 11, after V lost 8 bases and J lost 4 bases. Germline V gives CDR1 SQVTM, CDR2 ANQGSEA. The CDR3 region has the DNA TGCAGCTTCCTTTTAGGGGGCGGGTACGAGCAGTACTTC. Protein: CSFLLGGGYEQYF.

The CDR3 coding sequence is TGTGCCAGCAGCTTAGCAAAGGACAGGGGGCAGGGGGAGCTGTTTTTT. This encodes CASSLAKDRGQGELFF. The chain links TRBV7-2 to TRBJ2-2; 11 bases line up with TRBD1. V trimming: 0 bases; J trimming: 8 bases; junction bases outside the gene matches: 5. This CDR3 has 16 amino acids. Germline CDR1 is SGHTA and CDR2 is FQGNSA.

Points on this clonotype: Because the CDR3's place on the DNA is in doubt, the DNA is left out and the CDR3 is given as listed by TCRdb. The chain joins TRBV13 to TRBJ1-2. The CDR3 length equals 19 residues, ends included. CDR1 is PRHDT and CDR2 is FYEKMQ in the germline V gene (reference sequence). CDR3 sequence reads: CASSLGGSEKLFFGSGYTF.

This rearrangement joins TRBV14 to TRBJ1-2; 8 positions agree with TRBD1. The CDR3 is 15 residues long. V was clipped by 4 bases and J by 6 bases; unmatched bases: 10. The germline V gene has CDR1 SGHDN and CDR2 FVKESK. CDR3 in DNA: TGTGCCAGCAGCCGGACAGGGTTCATCCGAGATGGCTACACCTTC. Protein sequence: CASSRTGFIRDGYTF.

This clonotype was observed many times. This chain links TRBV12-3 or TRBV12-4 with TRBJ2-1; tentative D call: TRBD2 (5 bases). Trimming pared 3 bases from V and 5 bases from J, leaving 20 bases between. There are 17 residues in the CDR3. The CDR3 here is CASSFLAREIGDNEQFF. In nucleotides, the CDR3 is TGTGCCAGCAGTTTTTTAGCGAGAGAAATTGGGGACAATGAGCAGTTCTTC.

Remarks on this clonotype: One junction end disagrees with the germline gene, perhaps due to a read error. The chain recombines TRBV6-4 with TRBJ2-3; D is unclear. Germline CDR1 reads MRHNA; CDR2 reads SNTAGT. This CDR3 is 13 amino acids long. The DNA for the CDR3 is TGTGTCAGCAGTGACGGGCCCATAGATACGCAGTATTTT. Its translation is CVSSDGPIDTQYF.

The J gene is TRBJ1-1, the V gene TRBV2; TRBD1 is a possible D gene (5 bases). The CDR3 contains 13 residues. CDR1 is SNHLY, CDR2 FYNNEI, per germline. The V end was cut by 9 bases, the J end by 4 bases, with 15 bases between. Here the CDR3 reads CASTGQLSTEAFF. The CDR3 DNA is TGTGCCAGTACGGGGCAATTGAGCACTGAAGCTTTCTTT. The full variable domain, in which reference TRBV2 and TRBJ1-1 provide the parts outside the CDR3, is EPEVTQTPSHQVTQMGQEVILRCVPISNHLYFYWYRQILGQKVEFLVSFYNNEISEKSEIFDDQFSVERPDGSNFTLKIRSTKLEDSAMYFCASTGQLSTEAFFGQGTRLTVV.

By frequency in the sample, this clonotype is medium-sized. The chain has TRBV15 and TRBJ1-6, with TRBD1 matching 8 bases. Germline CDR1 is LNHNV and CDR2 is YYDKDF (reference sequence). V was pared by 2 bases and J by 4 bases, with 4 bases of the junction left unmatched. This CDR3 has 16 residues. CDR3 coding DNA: TGTGCCACCAGCAGAAGGACAGGGTCGTATAATTCACCCCTCCACTTT. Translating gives CATSRRTGSYNSPLHF.

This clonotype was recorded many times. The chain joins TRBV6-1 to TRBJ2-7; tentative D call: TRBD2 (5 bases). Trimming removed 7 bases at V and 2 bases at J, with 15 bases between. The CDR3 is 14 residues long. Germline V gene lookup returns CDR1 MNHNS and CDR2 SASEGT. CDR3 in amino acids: CASKSRSGAYEQYF. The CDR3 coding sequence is TGTGCCAGCAAATCGAGGAGCGGAGCCTACGAGCAGTACTTC.

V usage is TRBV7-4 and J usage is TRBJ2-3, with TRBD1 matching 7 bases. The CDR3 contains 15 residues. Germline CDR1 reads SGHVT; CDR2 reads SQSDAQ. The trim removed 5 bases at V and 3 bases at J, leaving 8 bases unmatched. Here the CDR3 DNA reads TGTGCCAGCAGCCAGAACGACAGGGTGACAGATACGCAGTATTTT. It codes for CASSQNDRVTDTQYF.

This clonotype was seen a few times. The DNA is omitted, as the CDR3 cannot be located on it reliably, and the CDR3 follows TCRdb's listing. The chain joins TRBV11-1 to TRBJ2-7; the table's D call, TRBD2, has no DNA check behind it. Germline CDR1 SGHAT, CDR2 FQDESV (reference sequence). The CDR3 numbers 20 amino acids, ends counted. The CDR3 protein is CASSFYICSASQREPYEQYF.

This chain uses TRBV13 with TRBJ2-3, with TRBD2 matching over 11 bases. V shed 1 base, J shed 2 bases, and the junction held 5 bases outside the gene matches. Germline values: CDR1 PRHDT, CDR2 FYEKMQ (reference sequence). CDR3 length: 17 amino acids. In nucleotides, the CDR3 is TGTGCCAGCAGCTTAGCGCCGGGACTAGCGGTCACAGATACGCAGTATTTT. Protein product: CASSLAPGLAVTDTQYF.

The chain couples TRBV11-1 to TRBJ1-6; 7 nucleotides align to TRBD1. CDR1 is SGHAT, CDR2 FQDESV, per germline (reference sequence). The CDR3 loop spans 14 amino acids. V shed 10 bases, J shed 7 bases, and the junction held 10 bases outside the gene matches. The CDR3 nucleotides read TGTGCCACCACGAACAACAGGGGAAATTCACCCCTCCACTTT. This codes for CATTNNRGNSPLHF.

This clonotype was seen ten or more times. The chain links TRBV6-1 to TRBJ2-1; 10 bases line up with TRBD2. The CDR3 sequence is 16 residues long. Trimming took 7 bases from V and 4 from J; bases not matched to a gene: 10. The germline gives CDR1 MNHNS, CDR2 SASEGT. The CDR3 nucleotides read TGTGCCAGCACGGGGAGCGGGAGGGGGATTTACAATGAGCAGTTCTTC. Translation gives CASTGSGRGIYNEQFF.

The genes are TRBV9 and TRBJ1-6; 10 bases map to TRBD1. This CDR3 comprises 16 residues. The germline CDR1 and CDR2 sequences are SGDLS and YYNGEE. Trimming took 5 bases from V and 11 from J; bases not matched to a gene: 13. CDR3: CASSLPLTGGRTPLHF. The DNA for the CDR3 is TGTGCCAGCAGTTTACCACTGACAGGGGGCAGAACACCCCTCCACTTT.

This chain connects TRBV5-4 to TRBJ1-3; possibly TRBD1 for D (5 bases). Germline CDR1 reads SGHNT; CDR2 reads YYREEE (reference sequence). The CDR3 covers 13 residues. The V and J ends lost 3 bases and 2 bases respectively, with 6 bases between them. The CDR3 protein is CASSSGTGNTIYF. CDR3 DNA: TGTGCCAGCAGCTCAGGGACTGGAAACACCATATATTTT.

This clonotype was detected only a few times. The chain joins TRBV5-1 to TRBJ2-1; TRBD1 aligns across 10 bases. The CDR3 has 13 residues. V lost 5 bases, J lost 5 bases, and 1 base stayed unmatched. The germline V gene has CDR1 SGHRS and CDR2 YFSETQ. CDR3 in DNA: TGCGCCAGCAGGGGGACAGGGGACAATGAGCAGTTCTTC. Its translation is CASRGTGDNEQFF.

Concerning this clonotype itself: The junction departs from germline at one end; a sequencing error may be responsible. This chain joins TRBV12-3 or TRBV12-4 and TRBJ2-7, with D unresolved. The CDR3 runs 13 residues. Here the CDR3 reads CASSSYTAYERYF. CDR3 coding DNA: TGTGCCAGCAGTTCGTACACAGCCTACGAGCGGTACTTC.